What follows describes a single TCR beta chain. Its antigen remains unidentified. Germline V gives CDR1 SGHTA, CDR2 FQGNSA. The CDR3 sequence is 14 residues long. V gave up 5 bases and J gave up 4 bases, with 14 bases separating them. This entry belongs to a study of beta chain features in type 1 diabetes. Points from the study as a whole: Reduced insertions and increased deletions marked VDJ junctions in type 1 diabetes patients. Patients with Type 1 diabetes showed moderately but significantly shorter TCRB CDR3s in all four CD4+ subsets. Healthy donors had naive, central memory and Treg TCRB repertoires that appeared less similar than those seen among patients. A definitive answer on HLA type influencing TCRB rearrangement was not reached here.

Of the isolated RNA, all was reverse transcribed, and so the sequenced material was expressed TCRB transcripts. Measured with immunoSEQ multiplex PCR; TCRdb has only the in-frame clones, and not every one. The sample lists hundreds of thousands of clones, 15% occurring once. The chain combines TRBV7-2 with TRBJ1-1; TRBD1 is a possible D gene (6 bases). The sequence came from a man between 18 and 35 years old with type 1 diabetes. Material for sequencing was naive CD4+ T cells from blood. Here the CDR3 reads CASSLGGGSTEAFF. The CDR3 nucleotides read TGTGCCAGCAGCCTAGGGGGAGGCAGCACTGAAGCTTTCTTT.